The 27 T cell receptor beta chains below were found in one sample sequenced in a study of CD8 T cells in Susac syndrome. Random hexamers served to reverse transcribe roughly 0.5 to 1 ug RNA. TCRdb reprocessed the immunoSEQ multiplex PCR reads with MiXCR, giving one entry per CDR3 protein. Here the sample spans some 65,000 distinct CDR3 sequences, about 94% being singletons. The sample comprised CD8+ T cells from PBMCs. The source is a human donor with multiple sclerosis.

The gene calls are TRBV3-1 and TRBJ2-1; D unresolved. Germline V gene lookup returns CDR1 LGHDT and CDR2 YNNKEL (reference sequence). V lost 1 base and J lost 4, with 8 bases in between. The CDR3 has 14 residues. CDR3 region: CASSQVVAYNEQFF. In nucleotides, the CDR3 is TGTGCCAGCAGCCAAGTAGTAGCATACAATGAGCAGTTCTTC.

This chain uses TRBV11-3 with TRBJ2-7; no reliable D call. Between the trimmed V and J ends, which lost 2 bases and 5 bases, there was a span of 13 bases. The germline gives CDR1 SGHNT, CDR2 YENEEA. The CDR3 contains 14 residues. The DNA of the CDR3 is TGTGCCAGCAGCTTAAATTGGGATGCCCACGAGCAGTACTTC. This codes for CASSLNWDAHEQYF.

CDR3 sequence: CSEGRGTDTQYF. The CDR3 nucleotides are TGCAGCGAAGGCAGGGGCACAGATACGCAGTATTTT. The rearrangement uses TRBV29-1 and TRBJ2-3; D might be TRBD1 (5 bases). Germline V gene sequence: CDR1 SQVTM, CDR2 ANQGSEA. The ends were cut back, 7 bases at V and 1 base at J, with 9 bases in the middle. CDR3 length: 12 amino acids.

The rearrangement uses TRBV3-1 and TRBJ2-7; maybe TRBD2 (6 bases). The ends were cut back, 1 base at V and 2 bases at J, with 9 bases in the middle. The CDR3 has 14 residues. CDR1 is LGHDT and CDR2 is YNNKEL in the germline V gene (reference sequence). Here the CDR3 DNA reads TGTGCCAGCAGCCAAGGGGAGGTTACCTACGAGCAGTACTTC. Translating it yields CASSQGEVTYEQYF.

The rearrangement joins TRBV2 to TRBJ2-1, with unresolved D. CDR1 is SNHLY and CDR2 is FYNNEI in the germline V gene. The CDR3 has 12 amino acids. V shed 6 bases and J shed 4 bases, with 7 bases lying between them. The CDR3 protein is CASSEFYNEQFF. The CDR3 DNA reads TGTGCCAGCAGCGAGTTTTACAATGAGCAGTTCTTC.

The V call is TRBV27, the J call TRBJ1-1, with unresolved D. The V end lost 0 bases, the J end lost 6 bases, and 8 bases lay between the germline ends. This CDR3 spans 13 amino acids. CDR1 MNHEY and CDR2 SMNVEV come from the germline V gene (reference sequence). The CDR3: CASSLSPRAEAFF. The DNA of the CDR3 is TGTGCCAGCAGTTTATCACCAAGGGCTGAAGCTTTCTTT.

Here the CDR3 reads CASSLSVQKGFNEQYF. The CDR3 DNA follows: TGTGCCAGCAGCTTAAGCGTTCAGAAGGGGTTCAACGAGCAGTACTTC. This chain joins TRBV7-2 and TRBJ2-7; possible D gene TRBD1, 5 bases. V was shortened by 2 bases and J by 5 bases, with 19 bases between the two germline ends. The length of the CDR3 is 16 residues. CDR1 is SGHTA, CDR2 FQGNSA, per germline.

The chain couples TRBV6-1 to TRBJ2-7, with D tentatively TRBD1 or TRBD2 (5 bases each). The CDR3 sequence is 14 residues long. Looked up from germline, CDR1 is MNHNS and CDR2 is SASEGT. V dropped 3 bases and J dropped 3 bases, with 12 bases sitting between them. The CDR3 loop reads CASSDGDQNYEQYF. The DNA for the CDR3 is TGTGCCAGCAGTGATGGGGACCAGAACTACGAGCAGTACTTC.

The chain is built from TRBV25-1 and TRBJ1-5; 7 bases line up with TRBD1. The CDR3 has 14 amino acids. V shed 4 bases and J 5 bases; nucleotides not matched to a gene: 5. Germline V gene data show CDR1 as MGHDK and CDR2 as SYGVNS. The CDR3 sequence is CASSVGRGDQPQHF. CDR3 coding DNA: TGTGCCAGCAGTGTGGGCAGGGGGGATCAGCCCCAGCATTTT.

In DNA form, the CDR3 reads TGTGCCAGCAGTCCGGGGACACACGAAACAGATACGCAGTATTTT. Amino acid sequence: CASSPGTHETDTQYF. This chain connects TRBV27 to TRBJ2-3, with a possible D match to TRBD1 (6 bases). CDR1 is MNHEY and CDR2 is SMNVEV in the germline V gene (reference sequence). CDR3 length: 15 amino acids. Between the trimmed V and J ends, which lost 5 bases and 3 bases, there was a span of 15 bases.

J is TRBJ1-2 and V is TRBV29-1; D unclear. CDR1 and CDR2 from the germline V gene are SQVTM and ANQGSEA. Trimming took 0 bases from V and 7 from J, leaving 27 bases between them. This CDR3 has 18 amino acids. The CDR3 bases are TGCAGCGTTGAAGAAGAGCGCGGGTCAGATTATAGCCCCCCTGGCTACACCTTC. Its protein product is CSVEEERGSDYSPPGYTF.

The gene calls are TRBV7-2 and TRBJ2-7; D is perhaps TRBD2 (5 bases). V was pared by 8 bases and J by 3 bases, with 14 bases between. Looked up from germline, CDR1 is SGHTA and CDR2 is FQGNSA. This CDR3 is 13 amino acids long. The CDR3 reads CASSRLTDYEQYF. CDR3 nucleotide sequence: TGTGCCAGCTCCAGACTAACGGACTACGAGCAGTACTTC.

The chain uses TRBV7-2 and TRBJ2-5; D not certain. The CDR3 spans 15 residues. Germline CDR1 and CDR2: SGHTA and FQGNSA. Trimming took off 6 bases at V and 4 bases at J, with 18 bases between the two ends. As DNA, the CDR3 is TGTGCCAGCAGTGGGAATGGGTGGCGAGGAGAGACCCAGTACTTC. Translation: CASSGNGWRGETQYF.

This clonotype was seen once. The rearrangement links TRBV4-1 to TRBJ2-7; D gene unclear. The germline CDR1 and CDR2 sequences are MGHRA and YSYEKL. The CDR3 is made up of 14 amino acids. Trimming cost V 0 bases and J 0 bases, with 6 bases left between them. DNA of the CDR3: TGCGCCAGCAGCCAAGATCCGAGCTCCTACGAGCAGTACTTC. As protein: CASSQDPSSYEQYF.

V gene TRBV15 combines with J gene TRBJ1-4; no clear D. In germline, CDR1 is LNHNV, CDR2 YYDKDF (reference sequence). This CDR3 contains 12 residues. Trimming removed 5 bases at V and 7 bases at J, with 8 bases between. The CDR3 protein is CATSPGGEKLFF. DNA for the CDR3: TGTGCCACCAGCCCGGGTGGTGAAAAACTGTTTTTT.

The J gene is TRBJ2-1, the V gene TRBV3-1; D is possibly TRBD1 or TRBD2 (5 bases each). Trimming removed 0 bases from V and 2 bases from J, with 8 bases in between. The germline V gene has CDR1 LGHDT and CDR2 YNNKEL (reference sequence). This CDR3 spans 15 amino acids. Written as DNA, the CDR3 is TGTGCCAGCAGCCAAGAGGGACCTCCCTACAATGAGCAGTTCTTC. Its translation: CASSQEGPPYNEQFF.

The chain recombines TRBV9 with TRBJ2-2, with D perhaps TRBD1 (5 bases). Deletions cut 3 bases from V and 2 bases from J, with 11 bases between. Germline lookup yields CDR1 SGDLS and CDR2 YYNGEE. There are 15 residues in the CDR3. CDR3 loop: CASSGSRANTGELFF. The CDR3 DNA follows: TGTGCCAGCAGCGGGTCCAGGGCAAACACCGGGGAGCTGTTTTTT. The variable domain in full, with the rest retrieved from reference TRBV9 and TRBJ2-2, is DSGVTQTPKHLITATGQRVTLRCSPRSGDLSVYWYQQSLDQGLQFLIQYYNGEERAKGNILERFSAQQFPDLHSELNLSSLELGDSALYFCASSGSRANTGELFFGEGSRLTVL.

A single count supports this clonotype. The chain joins TRBV5-1 to TRBJ2-3; a weak D match, TRBD2 (6 bases). CDR3 length equals 15 residues. V lost 2 bases, J lost 0 bases, and 10 bases lay in between. Per germline, CDR1 SGHRS and CDR2 YFSETQ. Here the CDR3 DNA reads TGCGCCAGCAGCTTTAGCGGAGTGAGCACAGATACGCAGTATTTT. Protein product: CASSFSGVSTDTQYF. The whole variable domain, remainder taken from reference TRBV5-1 and TRBJ2-3, is KAGVTQTPRYLIKTRGQQVTLSCSPISGHRSVSWYQQTPGQGLQFLFEYFSETQRNKGNFPGRFSGRQFSNSRSEMNVSTLELGDSALYLCASSFSGVSTDTQYFGPGTRLTVL.

The chain carries TRBV9 and TRBJ2-1, with D perhaps TRBD1 (5 bases). The CDR3 totals 15 residues. V lost 4 bases and J 7 bases, leaving 18 bases between the germline ends. The germline V gene encodes CDR1 SGDLS and CDR2 YYNGEE. As DNA, the CDR3 is TGTGCCAGCAGCACCCTACCGGGCCCAGGGAATGAGCAGTTCTTC. Amino acid sequence: CASSTLPGPGNEQFF. Full variable domain (rest looked up from reference TRBV9 and TRBJ2-1): DSGVTQTPKHLITATGQRVTLRCSPRSGDLSVYWYQQSLDQGLQFLIQYYNGEERAKGNILERFSAQQFPDLHSELNLSSLELGDSALYFCASSTLPGPGNEQFFGPGTRLTVL.

The chain carries TRBV7-3 and TRBJ2-5; D tentatively fits TRBD1 or TRBD2 (5 bases each). This CDR3 comprises 14 residues. Germline V lookup: CDR1 SGHTA, CDR2 FQGTGA. The germline V and J ends were trimmed by 5 bases and 4 bases, with 14 bases remaining between them. The chain's CDR3 is CASSPSGPPETQYF. The CDR3 coding sequence is TGTGCCAGCAGCCCCTCGGGGCCACCAGAGACCCAGTACTTC.

The chain joins TRBV7-2 to TRBJ1-1; D gene unclear. Germline lookup yields CDR1 SGHTA and CDR2 FQGNSA. Deletions cut 5 bases from V and 5 bases from J, with 6 bases between. CDR3 length equals 11 residues. In DNA form, the CDR3 reads TGTGCCAGCAGCACACGGACTGAAGCTTTCTTT. It specifies CASSTRTEAFF.

V usage is TRBV20-1 and J usage is TRBJ1-1; possibly TRBD1 for D (6 bases). The CDR3 sequence is 15 residues long. Germline-derived CDR1 and CDR2 are DFQATT and SNEGSKA (reference sequence). With 5 bases removed from V and 8 bases from J, the gap between germline ends came to 24 bases. CDR3 sequence reads: CSASTTGTSRPEAFF. The CDR3 nucleotides are TGCAGTGCTTCCACTACCGGGACATCGAGGCCGGAAGCTTTCTTT.

The chain uses TRBV14 and TRBJ2-1, with D perhaps matching TRBD1 (6 bases). V dropped 7 bases and J dropped 5 bases, with 12 bases sitting between them. Germline V gene sequence: CDR1 SGHDN, CDR2 FVKESK. The CDR3 length is 13 residues. CDR3 residues: CASMRTANNEQFF. DNA of the CDR3: TGTGCCAGCATGAGGACAGCAAACAATGAGCAGTTCTTC.

This chain links TRBV28 with TRBJ2-1, with TRBD2 as a possible D gene (5 bases). This CDR3 has 13 residues. The V gene lost 10 bases and the J gene lost 8 bases, with 18 bases spanning the gap. CDR1 and CDR2 from the germline V gene are MDHEN and SYDVKM. CDR3 nucleotide sequence: TGTGCCACCCGCGAGCGGACTGTCGATGAGCAGTTCTTC. This translates into CATRERTVDEQFF.

The V and J genes are TRBV30 and TRBJ1-5, with D tentatively TRBD1 (5 bases). Germline assignment: CDR1 GTSNPN and CDR2 SVGIG (reference sequence). The CDR3 runs 13 residues. V shed 0 bases and J shed 6 bases, with 9 bases lying between them. CDR3 in DNA: TGTGCCTGGAGTGTGGGGGAGGGTCAGCCCCAGCATTTT. Translation gives CAWSVGEGQPQHF. The variable domain in full, with the rest retrieved from reference TRBV30 and TRBJ1-5, is SQTIHQWPATLVQPVGSPLSLECTVEGTSNPNLYWYRQAAGRGLQLLFYSVGIGQISSEVPQNLSASRPQDRQFILSSKKLLLSDSGFYLCAWSVGEGQPQHFGDGTRLSIL.

The chain recombines TRBV29-1 with TRBJ1-2; the match to TRBD1 covers 8 bases. This CDR3 region has 13 residues. Trimming at V came to 5 bases and at J to 4 bases, leaving 6 bases not matched to a gene. Germline V gene data show CDR1 as SQVTM and CDR2 as ANQGSEA. The CDR3 nucleotides read TGCAGCGTTTTTCAGGGGGCGGGCTATGGCTACACCTTC. Protein product: CSVFQGAGYGYTF.

The chain joins TRBV29-1 to TRBJ2-7, with D perhaps matching TRBD1 (6 bases). Germline V gene sequence: CDR1 SQVTM, CDR2 ANQGSEA. CDR3 length: 14 amino acids. V lost 0 bases and J lost 2, with 11 bases in between. The CDR3 DNA is TGCAGCGTTGAAGACCGGGACACGACCTACGAGCAGTACTTC. It yields the protein CSVEDRDTTYEQYF.